Shown below are 22 T cell receptor beta chains from a single sample sequenced in a study of Graves' ophthalmopathy and Graves' hyperthyroidism. Transcripts of RNA were the source for amplifying TCR beta CDR3 regions. The library came from an HTBI-primed first-round RT-PCR and a second-round multiplex PCR. Using its own MiXCR run on the multiplex PCR reads, TCRdb lists one record per CDR3 protein. Here the sample spans over a million distinct CDR3 sequences, less than 45% being singletons. The sample comprised peripheral blood or thyroid tissue (not recorded which). The source is an adult man with Graves' hyperthyroidism.

Concerning this clonotype itself: A much bigger clone sits one base away, suggesting this may be a read error. The chain carries TRBV5-5 and TRBJ1-2, with no clear D. The germline gives CDR1 SGHKS, CDR2 YYEKEE (reference sequence). The CDR3 consists of 13 residues. CDR3 DNA sequence: TGTGCCGGCAGCTTGTTGGACAACTATGGCTACACCTTC. Its protein product is CAGSLLDNYGYTF. Complete variable domain (other parts from reference TRBV5-5 and TRBJ1-2): DAGVTQSPTHLIKTRGQQVTLRCSPISGHKSVSWYQQVLGQGPQFIFQYYEKEERGRGNFPDRFSARQFPNYSSELNVNALLLGDSALYLCAGSLLDNYGYTFGSGTRLTVV.

Concerning this clonotype: This sequence may be a read error, since a much larger clone differs from it by one base. CDR3: CAGSLVLDEQYF. CDR3 bases: TGTGCCGGCAGCTTGGTTCTGGACGAGCAGTACTTC. J is TRBJ2-7 and V is TRBV5-4; D is unresolved. Germline CDR1 and CDR2: SGHNT and YYREEE (reference sequence). The CDR3 length is 12 residues.

At least ten counts were recorded for this clonotype. V is TRBV7-2 and J is TRBJ1-2, with TRBD1 as a possible D gene (6 bases). V lost 4 bases and J 0 bases, leaving 15 bases between the germline ends. The CDR3 consists of 16 residues. CDR1 is SGHTA and CDR2 is FQGNSA in the germline V gene. The CDR3 DNA is TGTGCCAGCAGCTCGTGGGGGGGGGCTGCTAACTATGGCTACACCTTC. As protein: CASSSWGGAANYGYTF.

This clonotype has more than one count but fewer than ten. The chain is built from TRBV12-3 or TRBV12-4 and TRBJ1-5; no clear D. V lost 4 bases and J lost 3, with 7 bases in between. CDR3 length equals 13 residues. The CDR3 DNA reads TGTGCCAGCAGTTGGGGTGCCAATCAGCCCCAGCATTTT. This codes for CASSWGANQPQHF.

This clonotype showed up many times. V usage is TRBV5-6 and J usage is TRBJ2-5; 7 bases match TRBD1. CDR1 is SGHDT and CDR2 is YYEEEE in the germline V gene. This CDR3 has 15 residues. Trimming took 5 bases from V and 5 from J; bases not matched to a gene: 12. CDR3 nucleotide sequence: TGTGCCAGCAGAGCCAGGGACAGCGTGTTGGAGACCCAGTACTTC. Translated, it gives CASRARDSVLETQYF.

The sample holds many counts of this clonotype. The chain combines TRBV29-1 with TRBJ1-2, with TRBD1 as a possible D gene (6 bases). This CDR3 contains 13 residues. Trimming took off 4 bases at V and 4 bases at J, with 13 bases between the two ends. From germline, CDR1 is SQVTM and CDR2 ANQGSEA. The CDR3 bases are TGCAGCGTTGTCCGGGACACCACCTATGGCTACACCTTC. Amino acid sequence: CSVVRDTTYGYTF. The full variable domain, with the rest looked up from reference TRBV29-1 and TRBJ1-2, is SAVISQKPSRDICQRGTSLTIQCQVDSQVTMMFWYRQQPGQSLTLIATANQGSEATYESGFVIDKFPISRPNLTFSTLTVSNMSPEDSSIYLCSVVRDTTYGYTFGSGTRLTVV.

The sample holds many counts of this clonotype. This chain connects TRBV12-3 or TRBV12-4 to TRBJ2-7; D unresolved. The ends were cut back, 6 bases at V and 3 bases at J, with 15 bases in the middle. The length of the CDR3 is 14 residues. CDR3 sequence: CASSGPLNRYEQYF. CDR3 DNA: TGTGCCAGCAGCGGACCTCTAAACCGCTACGAGCAGTACTTC.

This clonotype was observed many times. The rearrangement joins TRBV9 to TRBJ1-6; TRBD1 aligns across 10 bases. CDR1 is SGDLS, CDR2 YYNGEE, per germline. The CDR3 runs to 15 residues. With 5 bases clipped from V and 4 bases from J, the junction kept 3 bases outside the gene matches. CDR3 sequence (DNA): TGTGCCAGCAGTGGGGACAGGGGTTATAATTCACCCCTCCACTTT. It yields the protein CASSGDRGYNSPLHF.

This clonotype was seen at least ten times. This chain joins TRBV24-1 and TRBJ2-7, with TRBD2 as a possible D gene (6 bases). Germline loops: CDR1 KGHDR, CDR2 SFDVKD. Trimming removed 2 bases from V and 0 bases from J, with 10 bases in between. The CDR3 length is 15 residues. This CDR3 is CATSDSGTLSYEQYF. The CDR3 DNA reads TGTGCCACCAGTGATTCGGGGACTCTCTCCTACGAGCAGTACTTC.

This chain connects TRBV7-9 to TRBJ1-1, with D unresolved. The CDR3 has 14 amino acids. Germline V gene lookup returns CDR1 SEHNR and CDR2 FQNEAQ (reference sequence). V was pared by 2 bases and J by 5 bases, with 12 bases between. CDR3 in DNA: TGTGCCAGCAGCTTAATACGGGAGAGGACTGAAGCTTTCTTT. Encoded protein: CASSLIRERTEAFF.

This clonotype occurred many times. The rearrangement links TRBV20-1 to TRBJ1-4, with D perhaps matching TRBD1 (6 bases). The germline gives CDR1 DFQATT, CDR2 SNEGSKA (reference sequence). This CDR3 region has 12 residues. Trimming removed 4 bases from V and 5 bases from J, with 8 bases in between. The CDR3: CSAKGGNEKLFF. The CDR3 DNA sequence: TGCAGTGCTAAGGGGGGAAATGAAAAACTGTTTTTT.

This clonotype is a singleton in its sample. An end of the junction does not agree with germline; a read error may underlie this. This chain joins TRBV6-6 and TRBJ2-6; 8 bases are a match to TRBD2. The CDR3 sequence is 13 residues long. Germline values: CDR1 MNHNY, CDR2 SVGAGI (reference sequence). The CDR3 DNA follows: TGTGCCAGCGGTCAATCGGGGGGGGGCACTGAAGCTTTC. Translating it yields CASGQSGGGTEAF.

Concerning this clonotype itself: A much larger clone lies a single base off, so this may be a read error. Lacking the conserved final phenylalanine or tryptophan, this CDR3 likely reflects a read error. This chain joins TRBV7-2 and TRBJ2-5; TRBD2 agrees at 8 bases. Germline CDR1 and CDR2: SGHTA and FQGNSA. V lost 6 bases and J lost 4; bases outside the gene matches: 4. This CDR3 region has 13 residues. CDR3 region: CASSGTRGETQYL. The CDR3 DNA reads as TGTGCCAGCAGTGGGACTAGGGGAGAGACCCAGTACCTC.

This clonotype has a count of ten or more. The chain links TRBV12-3 or TRBV12-4 to TRBJ1-5; 8 bases are shared with TRBD1. The junction had 8 bases not matched to a gene; V was cut back by 4 bases and J by 3 bases. This CDR3 spans 16 amino acids. DNA for the CDR3: TGTGCCAGCAGTTCCCAGACAGGGGCTAACAATCAGCCCCAGCATTTT. The encoded protein is CASSSQTGANNQPQHF.

V usage is TRBV30 and J usage is TRBJ1-6; unclear D gene. This CDR3 is 12 amino acids long. V was trimmed by 4 bases and J by 7 bases, leaving 8 bases between them. CDR1 and CDR2 from the germline V gene are GTSNPN and SVGIG (reference sequence). CDR3 region: CAWKAMNSPLHF. CDR3 sequence (DNA): TGTGCCTGGAAAGCGATGAATTCACCCCTCCACTTT.

In this sample, this clonotype turned up many times. V is TRBV4-3 and J is TRBJ1-1; D remains unclear. CDR1 and CDR2 from the germline V gene are LGHNA and YSLEER. The CDR3 is 15 residues long. Between the trimmed V and J ends, which lost 0 bases and 2 bases, there was a span of 10 bases. CDR3 sequence: CASSQDLIGNTEAFF. CDR3 in DNA: TGCGCCAGCAGCCAAGATCTTATCGGAAACACTGAAGCTTTCTTT.

The chain carries TRBV27 and TRBJ2-7; D possibly corresponds to TRBD2 (5 bases). Trimming removed 9 bases at V and 3 bases at J, with 21 bases between. CDR1 is MNHEY and CDR2 is SMNVEV in the germline V gene (reference sequence). CDR3 length: 15 amino acids. The DNA for the CDR3 is TGTGCCAGAACCCCCGACGGAGGCGGATTCTACGAGCAGTACTTC. This codes for CARTPDGGGFYEQYF.

Notes on this clonotype: It may be a read error: a sequence one base away is much more abundant. V gene TRBV7-9 combines with J gene TRBJ1-4, with 8 bases that match TRBD1. Germline trimming cut 5 bases from V and 8 bases from J; bases unmatched to any gene: 7. Germline V gene lookup returns CDR1 SEHNR and CDR2 FQNEAQ (reference sequence). The CDR3 has 14 residues. The CDR3: CASSTRDRTEKLFF. In nucleotides, the CDR3 is TGTGCCAGCAGCACCCGGGACAGGACCGAAAAACTGTTTTTT.

This clonotype was picked up many times. V usage is TRBV5-6 and J usage is TRBJ2-6; D is unresolved. Germline CDR1 SGHDT, CDR2 YYEEEE. V lost 4 bases to trimming and J lost 2 bases, with 13 bases between them. The CDR3 runs to 16 residues. The DNA of the CDR3 is TGTGCCAGCAGCCCGACCGGTACGGCTGGGGCCAACGTCCTGACTTTC. This gives the protein CASSPTGTAGANVLTF.

In its sample, this clonotype was seen many times. V is TRBV12-3 or TRBV12-4 and J is TRBJ1-1, with 7 bases matching TRBD1. The CDR3 runs 13 residues. The trim removed 6 bases at V and 4 bases at J, leaving 5 bases unmatched. The CDR3 sequence: CASSLQGPTEAFF. The CDR3 nucleotides read TGTGCCAGCAGCCTACAGGGGCCCACTGAAGCTTTCTTT.

In its sample, this clonotype was seen many times. The rearrangement links TRBV10-3 to TRBJ2-7; D not resolved. The CDR3 covers 13 residues. The germline V and J ends were trimmed by 0 bases and 2 bases, with 5 bases remaining between them. The germline gives CDR1 ENHRY, CDR2 SYGVKD. The DNA for the CDR3 is TGTGCCATCAGTGAGTCGAGACCCTACGAGCAGTACTTC. It is translated as CAISESRPYEQYF.

Ten or more counts support this clonotype. This chain's CDR3 is CASARDGDGYTF. As DNA, the CDR3 is TGTGCCAGTGCCCGGGACGGCGATGGCTACACCTTC. The V and J genes are TRBV6-6 and TRBJ1-2, with D possibly TRBD1 on 5 matching bases. The germline V gene has CDR1 MNHNY and CDR2 SVGAGI (reference sequence). The V end lost 9 bases, the J end lost 6 bases, and 14 bases lay between the germline ends. This CDR3 contains 12 residues.